The rows below give T cell receptor beta chains drawn from one sample of a study of identical twins. A single record per CDR3 protein comes from TCRdb applying MiXCR to the 5' RACE reads. Of about 450,000 distinct CDR3 sequences in the sample, approximately 18% were seen once. The material sequenced was naive T cells sorted from blood. Source of these receptors: a man in his fifties in good health. Both conserved end residues are trimmed from each CDR3. D genes are given only for firm matches.

TRBV20-1	NA	TRBJ2-1	SARGPMWETFPNEQF
TRBV13	TRBD2	TRBJ2-1	ASSSPGLAGGRDEQF
TRBV7-8	NA	TRBJ2-7	ASSNNFRAGPSYEQY
TRBV27	NA	TRBJ2-2	ASSFLGRTGELF
TRBV12-3/TRBV12-4	TRBD2	TRBJ2-3	ASSSSLAGVTDTQY
TRBV5-1	NA	TRBJ2-5	ASSFSLQETQY
TRBV20-1	NA	TRBJ2-1	SASDPGHEQF
TRBV5-1	NA	TRBJ1-2	ASSLGDAKEGYT
TRBV7-9	NA	TRBJ2-5	ASSWTPGAETQY
TRBV15	NA	TRBJ2-5	ATSISETQY
TRBV9	TRBD1	TRBJ2-7	ASSVRDREVYGQY
TRBV20-1	TRBD1	TRBJ2-7	SAMKRGQGSYEQY
TRBV6-5	NA	TRBJ2-1	ASSYKPSPSPNYNEQF
TRBV4-1	NA	TRBJ2-1	ASSFNNEQF
TRBV5-1	NA	TRBJ2-1	ASSGAGYNEQF
TRBV12-3/TRBV12-4	TRBD1	TRBJ2-3	ASSFDRGADTQY
TRBV20-1	NA	TRBJ2-1	SPTDNEQF
TRBV2	NA	TRBJ2-4	ASSVTGALAKNIQY
TRBV7-9	NA	TRBJ2-1	ASSLFTGRNNEQF
TRBV18	TRBD1	TRBJ1-1	ASSPPNRGDTEAF
TRBV11-2	TRBD1	TRBJ1-2	ASSSHRGARYGYT
TRBV5-1	TRBD2	TRBJ2-1	ASSLVPSGGYNEQF
TRBV12-3/TRBV12-4	TRBD1	TRBJ1-4	ASRQTGGDNEKLF
TRBV12-3/TRBV12-4	TRBD1	TRBJ1-1	ASSWAGGVAEAF
TRBV10-3	NA	TRBJ2-2	AISSGVSGELF
TRBV12-3/TRBV12-4	NA	TRBJ1-2	ASSLSRGYT
TRBV11-2	NA	TRBJ2-3	ASSFEITDTQY
TRBV28	TRBD2	TRBJ2-7	ASRMGLAVSYEQY
TRBV6-5	NA	TRBJ2-3	ASSYGEPDTQY
TRBV27	NA	TRBJ2-1	ASSLSGRQF
TRBV5-1	NA	TRBJ2-7	ASSLSSGGSEQY
TRBV27	NA	TRBJ2-7	ASSFGGTREQY
TRBV7-6	TRBD2	TRBJ2-1	ASSSSASRGLAGGPSYNEQF
TRBV4-2	NA	TRBJ1-3	ASSLDEGRGNTIY
TRBV29-1	TRBD2	TRBJ2-5	SVEVVGGRRTETQY
TRBV20-1	NA	TRBJ2-1	SARDLTTKEQF
TRBV6-5	NA	TRBJ2-2	ASSNPIGELF
TRBV10-3	TRBD2	TRBJ2-7	AISPGLVAYEQY
TRBV20-1	TRBD2	TRBJ2-1	SARGYGTSGGYNEQF
TRBV29-1	NA	TRBJ1-1	SVYSQSNTEAF
TRBV15	NA	TRBJ1-4	ATSRDLTDNEKLF
TRBV5-1	NA	TRBJ2-5	ASSWAGTQETQY
TRBV20-1	NA	TRBJ2-3	SASQATDTQY
TRBV24-1	TRBD1	TRBJ2-1	ATSDRGQATYNEQF
TRBV20-1	NA	TRBJ1-1	SARHGNTEAF
TRBV4-3	NA	TRBJ1-2	ASSQQFPGNYGYT
TRBV24-1	TRBD2	TRBJ2-1	ATSDLEVGSGRAPTLNEQF
TRBV29-1	NA	TRBJ2-4	SVHRGGRSKNIQY
TRBV19	TRBD2	TRBJ2-2	ASSIPSGGPPGELF
TRBV7-2	NA	TRBJ1-2	ASSLGVWNYGYT
TRBV6-5	TRBD1	TRBJ2-7	ASSFDREPYEQY
TRBV11-2	NA	TRBJ2-1	ASSYPTEVEQF
TRBV24-1	NA	TRBJ2-2	ATSAGWNTGELF
TRBV6-1	NA	TRBJ1-1	ASTQEMNTEAF
TRBV24-1	TRBD2	TRBJ2-1	ATSDYGLAGANEQF
TRBV7-3	TRBD2	TRBJ2-1	ASSILAGGSYNEQF
TRBV7-2	NA	TRBJ1-2	ASSLEGLGYGYT
TRBV4-2	NA	TRBJ1-4	ASSRSAGSDPKEKLF
TRBV9	NA	TRBJ1-3	ASSVTRQGTGNTIY
TRBV27	TRBD1	TRBJ2-2	ASGQGAGELF